This TCR beta chain was sequenced in a study of shared clonotypes between healthy human individuals. Whole-study results and caveats: Clonotypes shared by all four donors outscored non-shared clonotypes in generation probability. For naive CD4 cells, 4.5% to 6.5% of clonotypes were shared across a few donors.

The CDR3 covers 15 residues. The J segment lost 3 bases and the V segment lost 2 bases, leaving 5 bases of the junction unmatched. CDR1 is SQVTM, CDR2 ANQGSEA, per germline. Assay used: immunoSEQ multiplex PCR; TCRdb lists only in-frame clones, some missing. This sample has around 700,000 clones, with around 73% found just once. All of the donors resided in Nashville, Tennessee, and each was a Caucasian adult. On this clone itself: Its matching antigen is unknown.

The V call is TRBV29-1, the J call TRBJ2-3; 10 bases match TRBD2. This receptor was taken from a woman aged 25 to 45 in good health. Material: memory CD4+ T cells sorted from blood. Subset of the sample: CD45RA-negative fraction. For the CDR3, the DNA is TGCAGCGTTGAAAGGGCTAGCGGGAGAACAGATACGCAGTATTTT. Translating gives CSVERASGRTDTQYF.